In this sample, the clone carrying this T cell receptor beta chain turned up many times. As yet, its antigen is unknown. The sample belongs to a study of metastatic and nonmetastatic thyroid tumors. Study-wide background: The study looked at repertoires side by side in blood and in tumor or nodule tissue from malignant and benign thyroid patients. Study results and caveats: Malignant thyroid tumors reportedly had TCR beta diversity that was significantly higher than in benign nodules, in blood and tumor.

The junction had 3 bases not matched to a gene; V was cut back by 3 bases and J by 1 base. The length of the CDR3 is 16 residues. Germline V lookup: CDR1 SNHLY, CDR2 FYNNEI. Thyroid surgery took place with no prior treatment in any patient. In the original analysis: Built for papillary thyroid cancer, a distant-metastasis classifier drew on CDR3 differences across clinicopathological groups. TCRdb reanalyzed the PCR reads via MiXCR. TCRdb, not the authors, supplied the V and J calls. The table lists around 15,000 clones, roughly 13% of them singletons. The chain employs TRBV2 and TRBJ2-1; 10 nucleotides line up with TRBD2. The receptor's source is a female donor with papillary thyroid cancer or a benign thyroid nodule (not recorded which). Some clones in this sample may be carry-over from other donors' samples. Sequenced sample: blood. The CDR3 nucleotides read TGTGCCAGCAGTGAGTGGACTAGCGGATCCTACAATGAGCAGTTCTTC. This sequence encodes CASSEWTSGSYNEQFF.